Listed below are T cell receptor beta chains from one sample, sequenced in a study of blood T cell repertoires in COVID-19. TCRdb keeps only in-frame clones here, not all; method: immunoSEQ multiplex PCR. The table lists 200,000 to 250,000 clones, about 86% of them singletons. Sequenced sample: peripheral blood. All receptors come from a woman aged 30 to 39 who had recovered from COVID-19. The CDR3 runs from the conserved cysteine through the conserved F or W. The D gene is left open where the match is weak. A clone size is listed for some rows: how often the clone was seen (once, few, many), or a class if it is expanded.

j_gene	v_gene	len	abundance	d_gene	CDR3nt	CDR3aa
TRBJ2-3	TRBV13	13	-	-	TGTGCCAGCAGCTTATATATCCCAGATACGCAGTATTTT	CASSLYIPDTQYF
TRBJ1-5	TRBV18	14	-	TRBD1	TGTGCCAGCTCATCGACAGGGGAGGGTCAGCCCCAGCATTTT	CASSSTGEGQPQHF
TRBJ2-5	TRBV12-3/TRBV12-4	12	-	-	TGTGCCAGCAGTTTAGTAGAGGAGACCCAGTACTTC	CASSLVEETQYF
TRBJ2-5	TRBV13	14	-	TRBD2	TGTGCCAGCAGCTCGCTAGCGGGACAAGAGACCCAGTACTTC	CASSSLAGQETQYF
TRBJ2-1	TRBV7-3	15	many	TRBD2	TGTGCCAGCAGCCCATCTAGCGGGAGCTACAATGAGCAGTTCTTC	CASSPSSGSYNEQFF
TRBJ2-7	TRBV2	15	-	TRBD2	TGTGCCAGCAGTGAATTGGTAGCGGGAGTTCAAGAGCAGTACTTC	CASSELVAGVQEQYF
TRBJ1-2	TRBV5-4	15	-	TRBD1	TGTGCCAGCAGCTTAATGTTGGACAGGGGCCCAGGCTACACCTTC	CASSLMLDRGPGYTF
TRBJ1-4	TRBV30	13	once	TRBD1	TGTGCCTCTTCAGGGGGCGATTATGAAAAACTGTTTTTT	CASSGGDYEKLFF
TRBJ1-4	TRBV6-6	16	-	-	TGTGCCAGCAGTTACCCCAGAGGGGGTCCTAATGAAAAACTGTTTTTT	CASSYPRGGPNEKLFF
TRBJ2-1	TRBV5-5	16	-	-	TGTGCCAGCAGCTTGAGTCCGGCCCTAGAGGGCAATGAGCAGTTCTTC	CASSLSPALEGNEQFF
TRBJ1-6	TRBV9	15	-	TRBD1	TGTGCCAGCAGCGTAGTGGGACAGCTTAATTCACCCCTCCACTTT	CASSVVGQLNSPLHF
TRBJ1-6	TRBV6-5	15	-	TRBD1	TGTGCCAGCACCCACGGGGACAGGGCTAATTCACCCCTCCACTTT	CASTHGDRANSPLHF
TRBJ2-2	TRBV27	12	-	-	TGTGCCAGCAGTCCTAACACCGGGGAGCTGTTTTTT	CASSPNTGELFF
TRBJ2-5	TRBV11-2	17	-	TRBD2	TGTGCCAGCAGCCCAGGACTAGCGGGAGGGTGGTTGGAGACCCAGTACTTC	CASSPGLAGGWLETQYF
TRBJ2-1	TRBV5-6	12	-	-	TGTGCCAGCAGCTCCAACGGCAATGAGCAGTTCTTC	CASSSNGNEQFF
TRBJ2-5	TRBV28	13	few	-	TGTGCCAGCAGATCCAGGCCAGTCCGAGCCCAGTACTTC	CASRSRPVRAQYF
TRBJ1-1	TRBV4-1	15	few	TRBD1	TGCGCCAGCAGCCAAGCGGACAGGGGATACACTGAAGCTTTCTTT	CASSQADRGYTEAFF
TRBJ2-7	TRBV7-2	13	-	-	TGTGCCAGCAGCTTATTTGGCTTCGACGAGCAGTACTTC	CASSLFGFDEQYF
TRBJ2-7	TRBV4-1	14	-	TRBD1	TGCGCCAGCAGCCAAGGACAGGGAAGCTACGAGCAGTACTTC	CASSQGQGSYEQYF
TRBJ2-7	TRBV20-1	15	few	TRBD2	TGCAGTGCTAGTACGGCTAGCGGGAGGGCACACGAGCAGTACTTC	CSASTASGRAHEQYF
TRBJ1-2	TRBV6-6	14	-	-	TGTGCCAGCCGGGGGGCGGCGACTAACTATGGCTACACCTTC	CASRGAATNYGYTF
TRBJ2-6	TRBV10-2	15	-	-	TGCGCCAGCAGTGACCGGAGCTCTGGGGCCAACGTCCTGACTTTC	CASSDRSSGANVLTF
TRBJ1-2	TRBV2	14	-	TRBD1	TGTGCCAGCAGTTTTGGACAGGGGTATGATGGCTACACCTTC	CASSFGQGYDGYTF
TRBJ2-7	TRBV7-9	15	-	-	TGTGCCAGCAGCTCAGCGGGGACACCCTCCTACGAGCAGTACTTC	CASSSAGTPSYEQYF
TRBJ2-1	TRBV25-1	15	-	TRBD1	TGTGCCAGCAGTGAAAAGGACAGGGGTTGGAATGAGCAGTTCTTC	CASSEKDRGWNEQFF
TRBJ2-7	TRBV9	14	-	TRBD2	TGTGCCAGCAGCCCTAGCGGGAGGGAGAACGAGCAGTACTTC	CASSPSGRENEQYF
TRBJ2-2	TRBV11-2	12	few	-	TGTGCCAGCAGCCCTTTCACCGGGGAGCTGTTTTTT	CASSPFTGELFF
TRBJ1-2	TRBV10-3	14	many	-	TGTGCCATCAATCGGGAGGGTCCGGACTATGGCTACACCTTC	CAINREGPDYGYTF
TRBJ2-1	TRBV28	14	-	TRBD2	TGTGCCAGCAGTTTTGCGGGAGTCGCCGATGAGCAGTTCTTC	CASSFAGVADEQFF
TRBJ2-1	TRBV2	11	-	-	TGTGCCAGCAGTTCCGGGAGTGGCGGGTTCTTC	CASSSGSGGFF
TRBJ2-7	TRBV5-1	12	-	-	TGCGCCAGCGGGAGTGACTCCTACGAGCAGTACTTC	CASGSDSYEQYF
TRBJ2-7	TRBV4-1	17	once	TRBD2	TGCGCCAGCAGCCAAGGGCTAGCGGGAGGCCTCGCCTACGAGCAGTACTTC	CASSQGLAGGLAYEQYF
TRBJ2-5	TRBV5-4	14	once	-	TGTGCCAGCAGCTTGGGCAGGGGGGAAGAGACCCAGTACTTC	CASSLGRGEETQYF
TRBJ2-7	TRBV7-9	15	-	TRBD1	TGTGCCAGCACCCCACCGGGACAGGGGCTGGGCGAGCAGTACTTC	CASTPPGQGLGEQYF
TRBJ2-1	TRBV5-4	15	-	TRBD2	TGTGCCAGCAGCCCCTACGGGACTAGCGAGAATGAGCAGTTCTTC	CASSPYGTSENEQFF
TRBJ2-1	TRBV13	12	-	-	TGTGCCAGCAGCTTAGGCGGGGATGAGCAGTTCTTC	CASSLGGDEQFF
TRBJ2-7	TRBV27	12	-	TRBD1	TGTGCCAGCAGCTCGACAGGGTACGAGCAGTACTTC	CASSSTGYEQYF
TRBJ2-4	TRBV6-5	14	-	-	TGTGCCAGCAGGGACATGATAGCCAAAAACATTCAGTACTTC	CASRDMIAKNIQYF
TRBJ1-6	TRBV21-1	17	few	-	TGTGCCAGCAGCTGGACCGCCCGGGACACCTATAATTCACCCCTCCACTTT	CASSWTARDTYNSPLHF
TRBJ2-5	TRBV27	15	-	-	TGTGCCAGCAGTGCCCAACCCGGGGTCAAAGGGAGCCAGTACTTC	CASSAQPGVKGSQYF
TRBJ2-1	TRBV11-1	14	-	-	TGTGCCAGCAGCTTAGGGTCAGGGGACAATGAGCAGTTCTTC	CASSLGSGDNEQFF
TRBJ2-7	TRBV4-2	14	-	-	TGTGCCAGCAGCCAAGATCTCGGTCGTTCCGAGCAGTACTTC	CASSQDLGRSEQYF
TRBJ2-5	TRBV30	12	many	-	TGTGCCTGGAGTGTAGGAGTTATGACCCAGTACTTC	CAWSVGVMTQYF
TRBJ2-1	TRBV19	15	-	TRBD2	TGTGCCAGTAGTAGCCGGGACTACCTTGACAATGAGCAGTTCTTC	CASSSRDYLDNEQFF
TRBJ2-2	TRBV6-5	15	-	TRBD1	TGTGCCAGCAGACGTGGACAGGGCAACACCGGGGAGCTGTTTTTT	CASRRGQGNTGELFF
TRBJ2-7	TRBV6-1	14	-	TRBD2	TGTGCCAGCAGTGAGCTAGCGGGGTCCTACGAGCAGTACTTC	CASSELAGSYEQYF
TRBJ1-3	TRBV19	17	-	-	TGTGCCAGTAGTACCCTGGTGATGGGGGGCTCTGGAAACACCATATATTTT	CASSTLVMGGSGNTIYF